The T cell receptor beta chain under discussion was sequenced for a study of blood T cell repertoires in COVID-19. Study-level background: In each case, the material was cDNA or gDNA derived from T cells, B-cell-depleted T cells, or PBMCs.

This CDR3 comprises 16 residues. CDR1 and CDR2 from the germline V gene are SGHRS and YFSETQ. The J segment lost 6 bases and the V segment lost 0 bases, leaving 3 bases of the junction unmatched. How the authors handled the data: Estimation of nucleated cell counts was performed using reference gene primer amplification. The data were produced by immunoSEQ multiplex PCR, yet TCRdb's version contains in-frame clones alone and is incomplete. V and J calls and clone size come straight from that table; D and trimming were deduced from the DNA. The sample holds some 290,000 clones; 90% are singletons and the top ten take roughly 2.8%.

Sample: peripheral blood. This receptor was identified in a woman in her twenties or thirties with COVID-19, enrolled during active disease. The chain is built from TRBV5-1 and TRBJ2-1; 13 bases are a match to TRBD2. The CDR3 bases are TGCGCCAGCAGCTTGGCGTGGACTAGCGGGAGCAATGAGCAGTTCTTC. Amino acids: CASSLAWTSGSNEQFF.